The rows below give T cell receptor beta chains drawn from one sample of a study of T cells after yellow fever vaccination. A single record per CDR3 protein comes from TCRdb applying MiXCR to the 5' RACE reads. The sample holds roughly 140,000 distinct CDR3 sequences; roughly 8% are singletons and the top ten take under 0.85%. The input for sequencing was CD4+ T cells sorted from PBMCs, taken 5 days after the yellow fever booster vaccination. The receptors come from a man aged 25 to 40 who received the YFV17D yellow fever vaccine. The CDR3 runs from the conserved cysteine through the conserved F or W. Fields, in order: V gene, J gene, D gene, clone size, CDR3 DNA, CDR3 protein. A D gene is named only where the DNA matches it firmly. Part of the rows lack a size; the others show once, few, many or a class for expanded clones.

V: TRBV2
J: TRBJ1-1
D: NA
size: many
DNA: TGTGCCAGCAATAAGGAGGCGAACACTGAAGCTTTCTTT
CDR3: CASNKEANTEAFF

V: TRBV28
J: TRBJ2-1
D: NA
size: many
DNA: TGTGCCAGCAGTCTCAGGGGCAGGGGTGGTGGCAATGAGCAGTTCTTC
CDR3: CASSLRGRGGGNEQFF

V: TRBV5-1
J: TRBJ2-1
D: NA
size: few
DNA: TGCGCCAGCAGCGAAACAGGGCCTCCTTCCTACAATGAGCAGTTCTTC
CDR3: CASSETGPPSYNEQFF

V: TRBV14
J: TRBJ2-1
D: TRBD2
size: many
DNA: TGTGCCAGCAGCCAAACTAGCGGGAGGGCCCTAGTAAATGAGCAGTTCTTC
CDR3: CASSQTSGRALVNEQFF

V: TRBV10-3
J: TRBJ2-1
D: NA
size: many
DNA: TGTGCCATCACCAACTTACTCTCCGAGGCCTACAATGAGCAGTTCTTC
CDR3: CAITNLLSEAYNEQFF

V: TRBV6-1
J: TRBJ2-4
D: NA
size: many
DNA: TGTGCCAGCGGATTCAAACGAGGGGATAACATTCAGTACTTC
CDR3: CASGFKRGDNIQYF

V: TRBV5-4
J: TRBJ2-7
D: TRBD1
size: few
DNA: TGTGCCAGCAGCTCCAAGGGACAGGAAAGGGGCTCCTACGAGCAGTACTTC
CDR3: CASSSKGQERGSYEQYF

V: TRBV5-1
J: TRBJ2-2
D: TRBD2
size: many
DNA: TGCGCCAGCAGCTTTAGCGGGAGTGACACCGGGGAGCTGTTTTTT
CDR3: CASSFSGSDTGELFF

V: TRBV10-1
J: TRBJ1-5
D: NA
size: many
DNA: TGCGCCAGCAGCGGGGACGGTAATCAGCCCCAGCATTTT
CDR3: CASSGDGNQPQHF

V: TRBV10-1
J: TRBJ2-1
D: NA
size: many
DNA: TGCGCCAGCAGTGAAGATCTGTTCAATGAGCAGTTCTTC
CDR3: CASSEDLFNEQFF

V: TRBV5-1
J: TRBJ1-5
D: NA
size: many
DNA: TGCGCCAGCAGTGAAGGCCCAGGTCAGCCCCAGCATTTT
CDR3: CASSEGPGQPQHF

V: TRBV5-1
J: TRBJ2-3
D: TRBD2
size: NA
DNA: TGCGCCAGCAGCTTGACTAGCGACACAGATACGCAGTATTTT
CDR3: CASSLTSDTDTQYF

V: TRBV2
J: TRBJ2-7
D: NA
size: many
DNA: TGTGCCAGCAGTGAAGGGGTAATGAGTGAGCAGTACTTC
CDR3: CASSEGVMSEQYF

V: TRBV6-1
J: TRBJ2-3
D: TRBD2
size: many
DNA: TGTGCCAGCAGAGAAAGAGCGGGGGGCACAGATACGCAGTATTTT
CDR3: CASRERAGGTDTQYF

V: TRBV4-3
J: TRBJ2-4
D: TRBD1
size: many
DNA: TGCGCCAGCAGTAAGGGACAGGGAAGTGCCAAAAACATTCAGTACTTC
CDR3: CASSKGQGSAKNIQYF

V: TRBV6-5
J: TRBJ2-1
D: TRBD2
size: many
DNA: TGTGCCAGCGGTTATAGCGGGAGGGCTTATAATGAGCAGTTCTTC
CDR3: CASGYSGRAYNEQFF

V: TRBV5-1
J: TRBJ2-2
D: NA
size: NA
DNA: TGCGCCAGCAGCTTTACAGGGATCACCGGGGAGCTGTTTTTT
CDR3: CASSFTGITGELFF

V: TRBV6-2/TRBV6-3
J: TRBJ2-2
D: TRBD1
size: many
DNA: TGTGCCAGCTTGACAGGGCCGCGTAACACCGGGGAGCTGTTTTTT
CDR3: CASLTGPRNTGELFF

V: TRBV7-9
J: TRBJ2-7
D: TRBD2
size: many
DNA: TGTGCCAGCAGCTGGGGACTAGCGAATAACGAGCAGTACTTC
CDR3: CASSWGLANNEQYF

V: TRBV5-6
J: TRBJ2-1
D: NA
size: few
DNA: TGTGCCAGCAGCTTGGTCTATAAGGGGTACAATGAGCAGTTCTTC
CDR3: CASSLVYKGYNEQFF

V: TRBV5-6
J: TRBJ2-2
D: NA
size: many
DNA: TGTGCCAGCAGCTTGGAGGTGGGAGTGGGCACCGGGGAGCTGTTTTTT
CDR3: CASSLEVGVGTGELFF

V: TRBV7-9
J: TRBJ2-7
D: NA
size: many
DNA: TGTGCCAGCAGCTTCCTTAGCCCTCCGGGGAACGAGCAGTACTTC
CDR3: CASSFLSPPGNEQYF

V: TRBV29-1
J: TRBJ2-7
D: TRBD2
size: few
DNA: TGCAGCGTTGATTATACTAGCGGGAGCGGGCAGTACTTC
CDR3: CSVDYTSGSGQYF

V: TRBV20-1
J: TRBJ1-2
D: NA
size: many
DNA: TGCAGTGCACCACTCCATAACTATGGCTACACCTTC
CDR3: CSAPLHNYGYTF

V: TRBV5-1
J: TRBJ2-2
D: NA
size: many
DNA: TGCGCCAGCTCCTGGGGCGGACCCACCGGGGAGCTGTTTTTT
CDR3: CASSWGGPTGELFF

V: TRBV3-1
J: TRBJ2-7
D: NA
size: few
DNA: TGTGCCAGCAGCCCCGGACGGGTAGCCTACGAGCAGTACTTC
CDR3: CASSPGRVAYEQYF

V: TRBV6-2/TRBV6-3
J: TRBJ2-1
D: NA
size: many
DNA: TGTGCCAGCAGTTACTCGACCCCAATTGAGCAGTTCTTC
CDR3: CASSYSTPIEQFF

V: TRBV29-1
J: TRBJ2-7
D: TRBD1
size: many
DNA: TGCAGCGTTGATGGGCCGACAGGGGACGAGCAGTACTTC
CDR3: CSVDGPTGDEQYF

V: TRBV20-1
J: TRBJ2-1
D: NA
size: many
DNA: TGCAGTGCTAGAGATGCAGGGGGGAATGAGCAGTTCTTC
CDR3: CSARDAGGNEQFF

V: TRBV9
J: TRBJ2-2
D: NA
size: many
DNA: TGTGCCAGCAGCGGTACGAACACCGGGGAGCTGTTTTTT
CDR3: CASSGTNTGELFF

V: TRBV20-1
J: TRBJ2-7
D: TRBD2
size: NA
DNA: TGCAGTGCAAGCACCGGGACTAGCGGGAGGGACGAGCAGTACTTC
CDR3: CSASTGTSGRDEQYF

V: TRBV12-3/TRBV12-4
J: TRBJ2-7
D: TRBD2
size: many
DNA: TGTGCCAGCAGCCTAGACAGCGGGAGACGCTACGAGCAGTACTTC
CDR3: CASSLDSGRRYEQYF

V: TRBV20-1
J: TRBJ2-3
D: TRBD2
size: many
DNA: TGCAGTGCTGGGACTAGCGGGAGTTTGAATACGCAGTATTTT
CDR3: CSAGTSGSLNTQYF

V: TRBV20-1
J: TRBJ2-1
D: TRBD2
size: many
DNA: TGCAGTGCTATTAGCGGGGTGGTGATAGACAATGAGCAGTTCTTC
CDR3: CSAISGVVIDNEQFF

V: TRBV18
J: TRBJ2-7
D: TRBD2
size: many
DNA: TGTGCCAGCTCACCGGGGCGGGAGGGCAGCTACGAGCAGTACTTC
CDR3: CASSPGREGSYEQYF

V: TRBV20-1
J: TRBJ2-1
D: NA
size: many
DNA: TGCAGTGCTGCCGAACCGTACAATGAGCAGTTCTTC
CDR3: CSAAEPYNEQFF

V: TRBV20-1
J: TRBJ1-1
D: NA
size: many
DNA: TGCAGTGCTAGATCAACAGGGAGCACTGAAGCTTTCTTT
CDR3: CSARSTGSTEAFF

V: TRBV7-9
J: TRBJ1-1
D: NA
size: many
DNA: TGTGCCAGCAGCAGAGGAACCTTGGGGACTGAAGCTTTCTTT
CDR3: CASSRGTLGTEAFF

V: TRBV18
J: TRBJ2-7
D: NA
size: many
DNA: TGTGCCAGCTCACCAAGGCTGCCGTCCGGGAACGAGCAGTACTTC
CDR3: CASSPRLPSGNEQYF

V: TRBV20-1
J: TRBJ2-1
D: NA
size: many
DNA: TGCAGTGCCAGTTATCACGGTGAGCAGTTCTTC
CDR3: CSASYHGEQFF

V: TRBV4-2
J: TRBJ2-3
D: TRBD2
size: many
DNA: TGTGCCAGCAGCCCGGACGGACTAGCGAAATCTTATACGCAGTATTTT
CDR3: CASSPDGLAKSYTQYF

V: TRBV20-1
J: TRBJ2-2
D: NA
size: many
DNA: TGCAGTGCCCTCGGATTAGAGAACACCGGGGAGCTGTTTTTT
CDR3: CSALGLENTGELFF

V: TRBV7-7
J: TRBJ2-3
D: NA
size: few
DNA: TGTGCTAGCAGCTCCGATTTGGCAGATACGCAGTATTTT
CDR3: CASSSDLADTQYF

V: TRBV20-1
J: TRBJ2-1
D: NA
size: many
DNA: TGCAGTGGGAAGCGGTACAATGAGCAGTTCTTC
CDR3: CSGKRYNEQFF

V: TRBV5-6
J: TRBJ1-1
D: TRBD1
size: NA
DNA: TGTGCCAGCAGCCCGACAGGGGTATGGCCGAACACTGAAGCTTTCTTT
CDR3: CASSPTGVWPNTEAFF

V: TRBV19
J: TRBJ2-3
D: NA
size: NA
DNA: TGTGCCAGTAAATGGAGGGGGACGTCTAGCACAGATACGCAGTATTTT
CDR3: CASKWRGTSSTDTQYF

V: TRBV19
J: TRBJ2-5
D: NA
size: many
DNA: TGTGCCAGTAGTGTCCCAGAACAAGAGACCCAGTACTTC
CDR3: CASSVPEQETQYF

V: TRBV7-2
J: TRBJ2-7
D: TRBD1
size: many
DNA: TGTGCCAGCAGCTTAGACAGGGGGCGCTTCGAGCAGTACTTC
CDR3: CASSLDRGRFEQYF

V: TRBV10-3
J: TRBJ2-7
D: NA
size: many
DNA: TGTGCCATCAGTGAGTCGTTAGGGACCGAGCAGTACTTC
CDR3: CAISESLGTEQYF

V: TRBV7-2
J: TRBJ1-3
D: NA
size: many
DNA: TGTGCCAGCAGCTTAGCAGACCATGGAAACACCATATATTTT
CDR3: CASSLADHGNTIYF

V: TRBV29-1
J: TRBJ2-1
D: TRBD1
size: many
DNA: TGCAGCGTTAGACAGGGAAGTGAGCAGTTCTTC
CDR3: CSVRQGSEQFF

V: TRBV18
J: TRBJ1-1
D: NA
size: many
DNA: TGTGCCAGCTCATCGTCCAGAGGAATGAACACTGAAGCTTTCTTT
CDR3: CASSSSRGMNTEAFF

V: TRBV28
J: TRBJ1-1
D: NA
size: few
DNA: TGTGCCAGCAGTTTGGGGGCAGAAACTGAAGCTTTCTTT
CDR3: CASSLGAETEAFF

V: TRBV27
J: TRBJ2-1
D: TRBD2
size: NA
DNA: TGTGCCAGCAGTTTACTAGCGGGAGGTTCACCTGGTGAGCAGTTCTTC
CDR3: CASSLLAGGSPGEQFF

V: TRBV10-3
J: TRBJ2-2
D: NA
size: many
DNA: TGTGCCATCAGTGTGGTGGAGGGGGCCGGGGAGCTGTTTTTT
CDR3: CAISVVEGAGELFF

V: TRBV30
J: TRBJ2-7
D: NA
size: many
DNA: TGTGCCTGGACCGTGGGCTCCGGGAAGCAGTACTTC
CDR3: CAWTVGSGKQYF

V: TRBV5-1
J: TRBJ1-1
D: NA
size: NA
DNA: TGCGCCAGCAGCTACTCAAGCACTGAAGCTTTCTTT
CDR3: CASSYSSTEAFF